The 22 T cell receptor beta chains reported below all come from one sample, sequenced in a study of control samples from healthy donors and cancer patients (dated by TCRdb to about 2020). The method was the immunoSEQ multiplex PCR assay. In TCRdb, the immuneACCESS table is reduced to in-frame sequences with V and J assigned. These tables do not hold every clone; where another copy was compared, an unresolved V gene accounts for under half, and the others remain unexplained. Across this sample there are about 63,000 clones, with approximately 89% seen only once. Roughly 13% of the sample comes from the top ten. The sequenced sample consisted of PBMCs. The receptors were sampled from a woman aged 55-69 years with lung cancer.

J is TRBJ1-1 and V is TRBV2; D is perhaps TRBD1 (5 bases). The CDR3 sequence is 15 residues long. Trimming stripped 5 bases from V and 1 base from J, with 14 bases between. Germline V gene sequence: CDR1 SNHLY, CDR2 FYNNEI. The CDR3 bases are TGTGCCAGCAGTTACCAAGGGACCAGGAACACTGAAGCTTTCTTT. Encoded protein: CASSYQGTRNTEAFF.

This clone was observed a single time. CDR3 protein: CASSEPKLAGLDTQYF. CDR3 coding DNA: TGTGCCAGCAGTGAACCTAAACTAGCGGGGTTAGATACGCAGTATTTT. The V call is TRBV2, the J call TRBJ2-3; TRBD2 matches at 10 bases. The CDR3 is 16 residues long. The germline V gene has CDR1 SNHLY and CDR2 FYNNEI. Losses at the gene ends were 2 bases for V and 5 bases for J; bases not matched to a gene: 7.

V usage is TRBV7-9 and J usage is TRBJ2-2; D gene ambiguous. V lost 1 base and J lost 7, with 7 bases in between. The CDR3 is made up of 13 amino acids. The V gene's germline CDR1 is SEHNR and CDR2 FQNEAQ (reference sequence). CDR3 nucleotides: TGTGCCAGCAGCTTAGACCGAAGCGGGGAGCTGTTTTTT. Translation: CASSLDRSGELFF.

The V and J genes are TRBV7-2 and TRBJ1-2, with TRBD1 matching 10 bases. CDR1 is SGHTA and CDR2 is FQGNSA in the germline V gene. The V segment lost 3 bases and the J segment 4 bases; nucleotides outside the gene matches: 2. This CDR3 comprises 14 residues. CDR3 DNA sequence: TGTGCCAGCAGCTTGACAGGGGGCGGCTATGGCTACACCTTC. Translation gives CASSLTGGGYGYTF.

This clone was counted between two and nine times. This chain uses TRBV2 with TRBJ1-2; 10 positions match TRBD1. The CDR3 runs 12 residues. The germline gives CDR1 SNHLY, CDR2 FYNNEI. After removal of 7 bases from V and 7 bases from J, the junction contained 3 bases not matched to a gene. CDR3: CASTGTGAGYTF. The CDR3 DNA sequence: TGTGCCAGCACAGGGACAGGGGCTGGCTACACCTTC. Full variable domain (rest looked up from reference TRBV2 and TRBJ1-2): EPEVTQTPSHQVTQMGQEVILRCVPISNHLYFYWYRQILGQKVEFLVSFYNNEISEKSEIFDDQFSVERPDGSNFTLKIRSTKLEDSAMYFCASTGTGAGYTFGSGTRLTVV.

CDR3 sequence: CASSLGSGVNEQFF. CDR3 coding DNA: TGTGCCAGCAGCTTAGGATCAGGGGTCAATGAGCAGTTCTTC. The rearrangement joins TRBV11-2 to TRBJ2-1, with D possibly TRBD1 on 6 matching bases. The CDR3 totals 14 residues. The germline V and J ends were trimmed by 1 base and 6 bases, with 10 bases remaining between them. The germline V gene encodes CDR1 SGHAT and CDR2 FQNNGV.

This chain links TRBV18 with TRBJ2-3; 9 nucleotides match TRBD1. V lost 1 base to trimming and J lost 5 bases; unmatched junction nucleotides: 13. The CDR3 covers 18 residues. CDR1 and CDR2 (germline): KGHSH, LQKENI. This CDR3 is CASSPLEVQGATLDTQYF. DNA of the CDR3: TGTGCCAGCTCACCACTCGAGGTACAGGGGGCAACTTTAGATACGCAGTATTTT.

The chain couples TRBV14 to TRBJ2-6; D gene uncertain. Between the trimmed V and J ends, which lost 2 bases and 1 base, there was a span of 9 bases. There are 16 residues in the CDR3. Germline CDR1 reads SGHDN; CDR2 reads FVKESK. CDR3 loop: CASSQIVGSGANVLTF. CDR3 nucleotides: TGTGCCAGCAGCCAAATCGTAGGGTCTGGGGCCAACGTCCTGACTTTC.

This chain links TRBV7-9 with TRBJ1-4; D may be TRBD1 (6 bases). V was cut by 3 bases and J by 4 bases, with 18 bases left in between. Germline V gives CDR1 SEHNR, CDR2 FQNEAQ (reference sequence). The CDR3 is made up of 17 amino acids. In DNA, the CDR3 is TGTGCCAGCAGCTTCCTTGGGGGGCCCTCGGGTAATGAAAAACTGTTTTTT. Protein sequence: CASSFLGGPSGNEKLFF. Full variable domain (missing parts from reference TRBV7-9 and TRBJ1-4): DTGVSQNPRHKITKRGQNVTFRCDPISEHNRLYWYRQTLGQGPEFLTYFQNEAQLEKSRLLSDRFSAERPKGSFSTLEIQRTEQGDSAMYLCASSFLGGPSGNEKLFFGSGTQLSVL.

This sequence joins TRBV7-6 and TRBJ2-7, with 10 bases matching TRBD1. Germline lookup yields CDR1 SGHVS and CDR2 FNYEAQ. The V gene end was trimmed by 0 bases and the J gene end by 3 bases; junction bases not matched to a gene: 8. The CDR3 extends over 17 amino acids. The CDR3 region is CASSLASRGQGIYEQYF. CDR3 DNA: TGTGCCAGCAGCTTAGCTTCTAGGGGACAGGGGATCTACGAGCAGTACTTC.

The rearrangement joins TRBV10-3 to TRBJ1-2, with a tentative D call TRBD1 (6 bases). The CDR3 has 13 amino acids. With 7 bases removed from V and 8 bases from J, the gap between germline ends came to 17 bases. CDR1 and CDR2 from the germline V gene are ENHRY and SYGVKD. The DNA for the CDR3 is TGTGCCATCACACGGGGGGCGGCGGGCGGCTACACCTTC. It encodes CAITRGAAGGYTF.

This chain connects TRBV27 to TRBJ1-5; maybe TRBD1 (6 bases). Between the trimmed V and J ends, which lost 4 bases and 2 bases, there was a span of 9 bases. This CDR3 comprises 14 residues. CDR1 is MNHEY, CDR2 SMNVEV, per germline (reference sequence). The CDR3 sequence: CASSYRVGNQPQHF. The CDR3 region has the DNA TGTGCCAGCAGTTACAGGGTCGGCAATCAGCCCCAGCATTTT.

This chain uses TRBV10-1 with TRBJ2-5, with D unresolved. Trimming pared 0 bases from V and 2 bases from J, leaving 10 bases between. The germline V gene encodes CDR1 WNHNN and CDR2 SYGVQD (reference sequence). This CDR3 has 15 residues. The CDR3 spells CASSESPGSQETQYF. CDR3 DNA sequence: TGCGCCAGCAGTGAGTCGCCTGGGTCGCAAGAGACCCAGTACTTC.

This clone was recorded a few times. The V and J genes are TRBV5-1 and TRBJ1-2; TRBD1 agrees at 7 bases. V lost 2 bases, J lost 3 bases, and 13 bases stayed unmatched. The CDR3 contains 17 residues. Germline V gene sequence: CDR1 SGHRS, CDR2 YFSETQ. This chain's CDR3 is CASSLPRQGRWDYGYTF. CDR3 nucleotides: TGCGCCAGCAGCTTACCTAGACAGGGACGGTGGGACTATGGCTACACCTTC.

This clone showed up just once. The chain is built from TRBV27 and TRBJ2-1; D might be TRBD2 (5 bases). Deletions cut 3 bases from V and 7 bases from J, with 25 bases between. CDR1 and CDR2 from the germline V gene are MNHEY and SMNVEV (reference sequence). The CDR3 has 18 residues. The CDR3 bases are TGTGCCAGCAGTTTGGAGGCATCCGGACCCGGCTGGAGGAATGAGCAGTTCTTC. It encodes CASSLEASGPGWRNEQFF.

V and J are TRBV19 and TRBJ1-3, with 7 bases aligning to TRBD1. After removal of 4 bases from V and 0 bases from J, the junction contained 3 bases not matched to a gene. This CDR3 is 15 amino acids long. Looked up from germline, CDR1 is LNHDA and CDR2 is SQIVND (reference sequence). The CDR3 is CASSTTGVSGNTIYF. The CDR3 nucleotides are TGTGCCAGTAGTACCACAGGGGTCTCTGGAAACACCATATATTTT.

This clone has just a few counts. V is TRBV27 and J is TRBJ2-5; 9 positions match TRBD2. The V segment lost 8 bases and the J segment 4 bases; nucleotides outside the gene matches: 14. Germline V gene lookup returns CDR1 MNHEY and CDR2 SMNVEV (reference sequence). There are 16 residues in the CDR3. The CDR3 DNA reads as TGTGCCAGCCAGAGTACCGCGGGGGGGACTTTAGAGACCCAGTACTTC. Its protein product is CASQSTAGGTLETQYF.

The chain uses TRBV11-2 and TRBJ1-6, with D maybe TRBD1 (5 bases). V gave up 5 bases and J gave up 7 bases, with 9 bases separating them. CDR3 size: 13 residues. The germline CDR1 and CDR2 sequences are SGHAT and FQNNGV. The CDR3 nucleotides are TGTGCCAGCAGCCCCCAGGGCAATTCACCCCTCCACTTT. It is translated as CASSPQGNSPLHF.

This clone was observed a few times. The chain employs TRBV7-9 and TRBJ1-5; D call uncertain. Trimming left V 1 base short and J 13 bases short, with 11 bases between. Germline V lookup: CDR1 SEHNR, CDR2 FQNEAQ (reference sequence). The CDR3 sequence is 12 residues long. Written as DNA, the CDR3 is TGTGCCAGCAGCTTAGACCAGAGTACACAGCATTTT. It codes for CASSLDQSTQHF. Filled out from reference TRBV7-9 and TRBJ1-5, the complete variable domain reads DTGVSQNPRHKITKRGQNVTFRCDPISEHNRLYWYRQTLGQGPEFLTYFQNEAQLEKSRLLSDRFSAERPKGSFSTLEIQRTEQGDSAMYLCASSLDQSTQHFGDGTRLSIL.

J is TRBJ1-5 and V is TRBV9, with 8 positions matching TRBD1. Trimming removed 3 bases from V and 7 bases from J; junction bases left unmatched: 6. Germline assignment: CDR1 SGDLS and CDR2 YYNGEE. This CDR3 has 14 residues. In DNA, the CDR3 is TGTGCCAGCAGCGCAACAGGGGGGCGACAGCCCCAGCATTTT. It codes for CASSATGGRQPQHF. The variable domain in full, with the rest retrieved from reference TRBV9 and TRBJ1-5, is DSGVTQTPKHLITATGQRVTLRCSPRSGDLSVYWYQQSLDQGLQFLIQYYNGEERAKGNILERFSAQQFPDLHSELNLSSLELGDSALYFCASSATGGRQPQHFGDGTRLSIL.

The chain combines TRBV15 with TRBJ1-3; TRBD1 matches 9 bases. This CDR3 has 15 amino acids. J was trimmed by 3 bases and V by 3 bases; bases with no gene match: 3. Germline V lookup: CDR1 LNHNV, CDR2 YYDKDF (reference sequence). The CDR3: CATSRTGGIGNTIYF. CDR3 in DNA: TGTGCCACCAGCAGGACAGGGGGGATTGGAAACACCATATATTTT.

The chain is built from TRBV25-1 and TRBJ1-1, with D unclear. With 4 bases removed from V and 0 bases from J, the gap between germline ends came to 15 bases. Germline V lookup: CDR1 MGHDK, CDR2 SYGVNS. The CDR3 sequence is 16 residues long. The CDR3 DNA reads as TGTGCCAGCAGTGCGGCTGGGATCGGAATGAACACTGAAGCTTTCTTT. Translated: CASSAAGIGMNTEAFF.